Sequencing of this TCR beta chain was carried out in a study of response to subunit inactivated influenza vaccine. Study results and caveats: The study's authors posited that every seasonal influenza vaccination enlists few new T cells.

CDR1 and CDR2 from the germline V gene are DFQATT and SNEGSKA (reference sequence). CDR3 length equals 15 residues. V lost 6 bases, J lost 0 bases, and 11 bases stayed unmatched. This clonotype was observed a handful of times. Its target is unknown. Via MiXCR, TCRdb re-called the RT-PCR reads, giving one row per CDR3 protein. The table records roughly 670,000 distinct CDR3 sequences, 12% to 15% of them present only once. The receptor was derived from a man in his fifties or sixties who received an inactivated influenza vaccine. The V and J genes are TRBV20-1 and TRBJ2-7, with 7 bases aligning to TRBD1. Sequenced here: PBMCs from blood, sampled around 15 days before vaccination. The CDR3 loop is CSARLLQGFSYEQYF. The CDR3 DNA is TGCAGTGCCAGGCTCCTACAGGGGTTCTCCTACGAGCAGTACTTC.